This T cell receptor beta chain is from a study of T-cell reconstitution after alpha-beta-depleted transplantation in children. This clonotype was seen at least ten times. Its antigen is undetermined. The CDR3 extends over 13 amino acids. V lost 3 bases to trimming and J lost 7 bases, with 13 bases between them. Germline V CDR1 and CDR2: MDHEN, SYDVKM. Unique molecular identifiers were used in preparing the TCRbeta library. TCRdb analysed the PCR reads with MiXCR anew, one entry per CDR3 protein. The data show 200,000 or so distinct CDR3 sequences, roughly 6.3% seen once. Overall study results and limits: About two months after transplant, alpha-beta T cells reportedly came from several hundred expanded graft clones. A year had passed since transplant, and T-cell counts and diversity by then came mostly from newly produced T cells. High day-60 TCRbeta diversity in some patients came from surviving recipient T cells and thymic progenitors.

This chain connects TRBV28 to TRBJ2-7; a weak D match, TRBD2 (6 bases). The sequence was collected from a girl in the first two years of life with combined immunodeficiency, due to receive a stem cell transplant. This specimen was PBMCs, taken before TCRalphabeta/CD19-depleted stem cell transplant. Here the CDR3 DNA reads TGTGCCAGCAGTTTTGTGGGTAGCGGAGAGCAGTACTTC. This sequence encodes CASSFVGSGEQYF.